One and the same sample provided the 32 T cell receptor beta chains below, sequenced in a study of blood T cell repertoires in COVID-19. Here immunoSEQ multiplex PCR was the method, and the copy in TCRdb shows in-frame clones only, minus some. The data contain some 300,000 clones, 70% to 90% of them seen just once; the ten biggest clones take up about 1%. The sample was PBMCs or T cells enriched from blood (not recorded which). Receptors originate from a woman under 40 who had recovered from COVID-19.

The DNA of the CDR3 is TGTGCCACCAGTGATTTATCGAGGGGGCCTTCCGCTTCACCCCTCCACTTT. Its protein product is CATSDLSRGPSASPLHF. J is TRBJ1-6 and V is TRBV24-1, with TRBD1 matching over 7 bases. Germline lookup yields CDR1 KGHDR and CDR2 SFDVKD. This CDR3 has 17 residues. Trimming took 1 base from V and 9 from J; bases not matched to a gene: 11.

The CDR3 is CASSQGARETQYF. DNA for the CDR3: TGTGCCAGTAGCCAGGGGGCCAGGGAGACCCAGTACTTC. The V and J genes are TRBV19 and TRBJ2-5; 8 bases align to TRBD1. J gave up 5 bases and V 6 bases, and 5 bases lay outside the gene matches. CDR1 is LNHDA, CDR2 SQIVND, per germline (reference sequence). The CDR3 extends over 13 amino acids.

This clone was observed once. The chain links TRBV14 to TRBJ1-6; D gene uncertain. The CDR3 extends over 13 amino acids. V was shortened by 5 bases and J by 14 bases, with 16 bases between the two germline ends. The germline V gene encodes CDR1 SGHDN and CDR2 FVKESK. The CDR3 coding sequence is TGTGCCAGCAGCGAGCCCCGGGAATTCACCCTCCACTTT. It translates to CASSEPREFTLHF.

The rearrangement links TRBV7-9 to TRBJ2-2; D unclear. Germline V CDR1 and CDR2: SEHNR, FQNEAQ (reference sequence). V lost 2 bases and J lost 2, with 12 bases in between. This CDR3 is built from 16 residues. CDR3 sequence: CASSLRLETNTGELFF. DNA for the CDR3: TGTGCCAGCAGCTTACGTTTAGAAACCAACACCGGGGAGCTGTTTTTT. Full variable domain (missing parts from reference TRBV7-9 and TRBJ2-2): DTGVSQNPRHKITKRGQNVTFRCDPISEHNRLYWYRQTLGQGPEFLTYFQNEAQLEKSRLLSDRFSAERPKGSFSTLEIQRTEQGDSAMYLCASSLRLETNTGELFFGEGSRLTVL.

This clone was counted once. V usage is TRBV2 and J usage is TRBJ2-3, with unresolved D. The CDR3 length is 13 residues. Germline V lookup: CDR1 SNHLY, CDR2 FYNNEI. V was cut by 6 bases and J by 5 bases, with 12 bases left in between. The CDR3 nucleotides are TGTGCCAGCAGGTTTGGTCCAGGAGATACGCAGTATTTT. It yields the protein CASRFGPGDTQYF.

V and J are TRBV24-1 and TRBJ2-1, with D possibly being TRBD2 (6 bases). CDR3 length: 16 amino acids. Germline V gives CDR1 KGHDR, CDR2 SFDVKD. V lost 5 bases to trimming and J lost 0 bases, with 13 bases between them. The CDR3 is CATSGFSGPSYNEQFF. The CDR3 coding sequence is TGTGCCACCAGTGGCTTCAGCGGGCCCTCCTACAATGAGCAGTTCTTC.

The chain joins TRBV5-6 to TRBJ2-2; D remains unclear. Germline CDR1 is SGHDT and CDR2 is YYEEEE. Trimming took off 0 bases at V and 4 bases at J, with 4 bases between the two ends. The CDR3 runs 13 residues. The CDR3 coding sequence is TGTGCCAGCAGCTTGGGCAGCACCGGGGAGCTGTTTTTT. Amino acid sequence: CASSLGSTGELFF.

The J gene is TRBJ2-7, the V gene TRBV30, with a weak D call TRBD1 (5 bases). Trimming pared 5 bases from V and 0 bases from J, leaving 11 bases between. Germline V gives CDR1 GTSNPN, CDR2 SVGIG (reference sequence). CDR3 length: 13 residues. CDR3 sequence reads: CAWDSLNSYEQYF. The CDR3 nucleotides are TGTGCCTGGGACAGTCTCAACTCCTACGAGCAGTACTTC.

The CDR3 DNA is TGTGCCAGCAGTTCTCACAGGGGGCCCAGCTCCTACAATGAGCAGTTCTTC. Protein: CASSSHRGPSSYNEQFF. The gene calls are TRBV2 and TRBJ2-1, with 9 bases identical to TRBD1. CDR3 length: 17 residues. Per germline, CDR1 SNHLY and CDR2 FYNNEI. V was pared by 5 bases and J by 0 bases, with 8 bases of the junction left unmatched. The variable domain in full, completed from reference TRBV2 and TRBJ2-1, reads EPEVTQTPSHQVTQMGQEVILRCVPISNHLYFYWYRQILGQKVEFLVSFYNNEISEKSEIFDDQFSVERPDGSNFTLKIRSTKLEDSAMYFCASSSHRGPSSYNEQFFGPGTRLTVL.

The chain links TRBV6-5 to TRBJ1-6; no clear D gene. Germline CDR1 and CDR2: MNHEY and SVGAGI. This CDR3 is 14 amino acids long. V shed 0 bases and J shed 9 bases, with 9 bases lying between them. The CDR3 sequence: CASSYSAGPSPLHF. The DNA for the CDR3 is TGTGCCAGCAGTTACTCGGCAGGCCCTTCACCCCTCCACTTT.

The chain is built from TRBV19 and TRBJ2-7; 9 nucleotides match TRBD2. After removal of 4 bases from V and 6 bases from J, the junction contained 4 bases not matched to a gene. This CDR3 is 13 amino acids long. Germline CDR1 reads LNHDA; CDR2 reads SQIVND (reference sequence). CDR3 DNA: TGTGCCAGTAGTAGCCTAGCGGGAAGCGAGCAGTACTTC. Its translation is CASSSLAGSEQYF.

This clone turned up a few times. The rearrangement links TRBV2 to TRBJ1-2; D is unclear. Looked up from germline, CDR1 is SNHLY and CDR2 is FYNNEI. This CDR3 contains 12 residues. Between the trimmed V and J ends, which lost 7 bases and 4 bases, there was a span of 10 bases. CDR3 nucleotide sequence: TGTGCCAGCACCCAGATCCCCTATGGCTACACCTTC. Translating gives CASTQIPYGYTF.

This clone was seen more than once but under ten times. The J gene is TRBJ1-2, the V gene TRBV28; no definite D call. The germline CDR1 and CDR2 sequences are MDHEN and SYDVKM. The CDR3 extends over 14 amino acids. V was cut by 8 bases and J by 2 bases, with 15 bases left in between. The CDR3 is CASVQSGRNYGYTF. CDR3 DNA sequence: TGTGCCAGCGTCCAGAGCGGACGGAACTATGGCTACACCTTC.

The gene calls are TRBV30 and TRBJ1-1; D gene ambiguous. Germline V lookup: CDR1 GTSNPN, CDR2 SVGIG (reference sequence). V was shortened by 7 bases and J by 0 bases, with 33 bases between the two germline ends. CDR3 size: 20 residues. DNA of the CDR3: TGTGCCTCCCGTAGTAGTCCCTCTGAGCCGCCAAGTCGGGTGAACACTGAAGCTTTCTTT. Its translation is CASRSSPSEPPSRVNTEAFF. Full variable domain (rest looked up from reference TRBV30 and TRBJ1-1): SQTIHQWPATLVQPVGSPLSLECTVEGTSNPNLYWYRQAAGRGLQLLFYSVGIGQISSEVPQNLSASRPQDRQFILSSKKLLLSDSGFYLCASRSSPSEPPSRVNTEAFFGQGTRLTVV.

In this sample, this clone turned up a few times. Compared with germline, one end of the junction differs, possibly owing to a read error. The rearrangement links TRBV6-6 to TRBJ1-2; 11 bases map to TRBD1. Germline V gene sequence: CDR1 MNHNY, CDR2 SVGAGI (reference sequence). This CDR3 spans 14 amino acids. CDR3 bases: TGTGCCAGCAGGGGTGGACAGGGGGCCCCAGGGGCCCTCTTC. Its translation: CASRGGQGAPGALF.

To note about this clone: The same CDR3 arises from other DNA sequences in this sample as well. The rearrangement links TRBV29-1 to TRBJ2-7, with a tentative D call TRBD2 (6 bases). This CDR3 is 12 amino acids long. Germline CDR1 is SQVTM and CDR2 is ANQGSEA. V was trimmed by 4 bases and J by 2 bases, leaving 9 bases between them. The CDR3 nucleotides are TGCAGCGTTGCGTCGGGGGCCTACGAGCAGTACTTC. Translating it yields CSVASGAYEQYF.

The rearrangement joins TRBV20-1 to TRBJ1-2, with unresolved D. CDR1 and CDR2 (germline): DFQATT, SNEGSKA (reference sequence). The V and J ends lost 3 bases and 5 bases respectively, with 16 bases between them. The CDR3 consists of 14 residues. The CDR3 loop reads CSASESHSTYGYTF. The CDR3 DNA reads TGCAGTGCTAGTGAATCTCATAGTACTTATGGCTACACCTTC.

V is TRBV24-1 and J is TRBJ1-5; a weak D match, TRBD1 (6 bases). Trimming shortened V by 3 bases and J by 7 bases, and 12 bases separated the two germline ends. The CDR3 consists of 14 residues. CDR1 and CDR2 (germline): KGHDR, SFDVKD. CDR3 DNA: TGTGCCACCAGTGATGGGGGGGGCGGGCAGCCCCAGCATTTT. It yields the protein CATSDGGGGQPQHF.

This chain links TRBV5-1 with TRBJ1-2; no clear D gene. V was trimmed by 0 bases and J by 0 bases, leaving 6 bases between them. The germline V gene has CDR1 SGHRS and CDR2 YFSETQ. The CDR3 sequence is 14 residues long. This CDR3 reads CASSLDAANYGYTF. In nucleotides, the CDR3 is TGCGCCAGCAGCTTGGACGCAGCTAACTATGGCTACACCTTC.

V gene TRBV25-1 combines with J gene TRBJ1-6, with D possibly TRBD1 on 5 matching bases. CDR3 length equals 16 residues. The V end lost 3 bases, the J end lost 7 bases, and 16 bases lay between the germline ends. Germline V lookup: CDR1 MGHDK, CDR2 SYGVNS. The CDR3 spells CASSDPHDSFNSPLHF. DNA for the CDR3: TGTGCCAGCAGTGATCCCCACGACAGCTTCAATTCACCCCTCCACTTT.

The rearrangement links TRBV2 to TRBJ1-1, with 7 bases lining up with TRBD1. The CDR3 has 15 residues. CDR1 is SNHLY, CDR2 FYNNEI, per germline. V dropped 8 bases and J dropped 0; count of bases not matched to a gene: 9. This chain's CDR3 is CASGKPQGMNTEAFF. CDR3 in DNA: TGTGCCAGCGGGAAACCACAGGGGATGAACACTGAAGCTTTCTTT.

This clone has only one observation. J is TRBJ2-2 and V is TRBV28, with a possible D match to TRBD2 (6 bases). Trimming pared 3 bases from V and 7 bases from J, leaving 9 bases between. The CDR3 totals 13 residues. CDR1 MDHEN and CDR2 SYDVKM come from the germline V gene. CDR3 region: CASSFRLDGELFF. The CDR3 DNA reads TGTGCCAGCAGTTTCAGACTAGACGGGGAGCTGTTTTTT.

The chain links TRBV6-6 to TRBJ1-3; 10 nucleotides agree with TRBD1. The CDR3 runs to 13 residues. Germline trimming cut 8 bases from V and 4 bases from J; bases unmatched to any gene: 2. From germline, CDR1 is MNHNY and CDR2 SVGAGI (reference sequence). In DNA, the CDR3 is TGTGCCAGCGACAGGGGGCCCGGAAACACCATATATTTT. Protein product: CASDRGPGNTIYF.

This rearrangement joins TRBV20-1 to TRBJ2-1, with TRBD2 as a possible D gene (5 bases). The CDR3 is 11 amino acids. Germline V gene data show CDR1 as DFQATT and CDR2 as SNEGSKA (reference sequence). V lost 5 bases to trimming and J lost 10 bases, with 12 bases between them. The CDR3 DNA is TGCAGTGCTGAGGGTGATAACGAGCAGTTCTTC. It is translated as CSAEGDNEQFF.

The chain carries TRBV6-1 and TRBJ1-2; TRBD1 might be the D (5 bases). Trimming removed 0 bases at V and 5 bases at J, with 16 bases between. The germline CDR1 and CDR2 sequences are MNHNS and SASEGT. This CDR3 spans 16 amino acids. CDR3 nucleotides: TGTGCCAGCAGTGAAGCGGCAGGGTTCCAACCTTATGGCTACACCTTC. Translation gives CASSEAAGFQPYGYTF.

This chain joins TRBV6-2 or TRBV6-3 and TRBJ2-7, with 14 bases fitting TRBD2. Germline V lookup: CDR1 MNHEY, CDR2 SVGEGT. V shed 6 bases, J shed 6 bases, and the junction held 4 bases outside the gene matches. CDR3 length equals 14 residues. The CDR3 DNA is TGTGCCAGCAGCCCCGGGACTAGCGGGAGCGAGCAGTACTTC. It encodes CASSPGTSGSEQYF.

The genes are TRBV9 and TRBJ1-1, with D unresolved. Trimming cost V 0 bases and J 1 base, with 13 bases left between them. CDR1 and CDR2 (germline): SGDLS, YYNGEE. The CDR3 spans 16 residues. CDR3 sequence: CASSVAPVGGNTEAFF. In DNA form, the CDR3 reads TGTGCCAGCAGCGTAGCCCCTGTGGGAGGGAACACTGAAGCTTTCTTT.

The sample holds a few counts of this clone. V usage is TRBV18 and J usage is TRBJ1-2, with D maybe TRBD1 (5 bases). Germline values: CDR1 KGHSH, CDR2 LQKENI. The CDR3 runs to 15 residues. V lost 5 bases and J lost 2, with 15 bases in between. The CDR3, as DNA: TGTGCCAGCTCAGAAACCGCTCAGGGAAACTATGGCTACACCTTC. Its translation is CASSETAQGNYGYTF.

This clone appeared a few times. The chain carries TRBV29-1 and TRBJ2-5; D is ambiguous. The CDR3 spans 14 residues. V lost 5 bases and J lost 5, with 18 bases in between. Looked up from germline, CDR1 is SQVTM and CDR2 is ANQGSEA. The CDR3 loop reads CSVSPGLSRETQYF. CDR3 sequence (DNA): TGCAGCGTTAGTCCTGGGCTTTCTCGGGAGACCCAGTACTTC.

The rearrangement links TRBV14 to TRBJ2-1, with a weak D call TRBD2 (7 bases). The V end lost 4 bases, the J end lost 3 bases, and 16 bases lay between the germline ends. The germline V gene has CDR1 SGHDN and CDR2 FVKESK. The CDR3 totals 16 residues. CDR3 residues: CASSRMGRGIYNEQFF. Here the CDR3 DNA reads TGTGCCAGCAGCCGTATGGGGAGGGGGATCTACAATGAGCAGTTCTTC.

This chain joins TRBV5-8 and TRBJ1-3; no clear D. The CDR3 length is 15 residues. The V gene lost 0 bases and the J gene lost 0 bases, with 7 bases spanning the gap. The germline V gene encodes CDR1 SGHTS and CDR2 YDEGEE. This chain's CDR3 is CASSLDPSSGNTIYF. The DNA for the CDR3 is TGTGCCAGCAGCTTGGACCCGAGCTCTGGAAACACCATATATTTT.

The CDR3 region has the DNA TGTGCCAGTAGTGGACCGGGACAGACTAATGAAAAACTGTTTTTT. This encodes CASSGPGQTNEKLFF. The chain is built from TRBV19 and TRBJ1-4; 7 positions match TRBD1. Trimming cost V 5 bases and J 2 bases; bases outside gene matches: 5. From germline, CDR1 is LNHDA and CDR2 SQIVND (reference sequence). CDR3 length equals 15 residues.